This entry features one T cell receptor (beta chain) sequence. With 6 bases clipped from V and 8 bases from J, the junction kept 4 bases outside the gene matches. The CDR3 contains 13 residues. Germline-derived CDR1 and CDR2 are SNHLY and FYNNEI. This record comes from a study of blood T cell repertoires in COVID-19. Clones were read by immunoSEQ multiplex PCR, and TCRdb kept only the in-frame ones, dropping some. The repertoire holds about 370,000 clones, with around 87% as singletons. The specimen sequenced was PBMCs or T cells enriched from blood (not recorded which). The chain joins TRBV2 to TRBJ1-2, with 12 positions matching TRBD1. This sequence was found in a man between 18 and 29 years old who had recovered from COVID-19. CDR3 coding DNA: TGTGCCAGCAGGGGACAGGGGGCGAGGGGCTACACCTTC. Translated: CASRGQGARGYTF.